The present T cell receptor (beta chain) was sequenced within a study of CD8 T cells in Susac syndrome. With random hexamers, reverse transcription was performed on roughly 0.5 to 1 ug of RNA. Each CDR3 protein gets one entry after TCRdb re-called the immunoSEQ multiplex PCR reads with MiXCR. Among roughly 100,000 distinct CDR3 sequences listed, roughly 94% were seen once. The CDR3 is 16 amino acids. The germline V gene encodes CDR1 GTSNPN and CDR2 SVGIG (reference sequence). Losses at the gene ends were 1 base for V and 0 bases for J; bases not matched to a gene: 8. V usage is TRBV30 and J usage is TRBJ1-1; 7 bases map to TRBD1. This clonotype originated in a human donor with Susac syndrome. The material sequenced was CD4+ T cells from PBMCs. The CDR3 reads CAWSAQRTGMNTEAFF. CDR3 nucleotide sequence: TGTGCCTGGAGTGCCCAAAGGACAGGAATGAACACTGAAGCTTTCTTT.